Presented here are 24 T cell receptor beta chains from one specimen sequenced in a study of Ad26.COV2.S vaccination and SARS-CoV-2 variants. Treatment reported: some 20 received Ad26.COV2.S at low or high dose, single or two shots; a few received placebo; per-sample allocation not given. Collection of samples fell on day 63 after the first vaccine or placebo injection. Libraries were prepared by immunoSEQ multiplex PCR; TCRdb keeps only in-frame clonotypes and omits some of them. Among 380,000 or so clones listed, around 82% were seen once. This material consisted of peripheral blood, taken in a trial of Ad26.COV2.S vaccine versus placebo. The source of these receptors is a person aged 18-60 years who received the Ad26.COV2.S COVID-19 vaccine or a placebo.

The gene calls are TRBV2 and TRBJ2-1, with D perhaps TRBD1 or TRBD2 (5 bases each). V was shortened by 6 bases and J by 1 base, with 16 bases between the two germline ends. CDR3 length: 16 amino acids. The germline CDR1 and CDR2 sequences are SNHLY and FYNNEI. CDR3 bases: TGTGCCAGCAGGGGGTGGCCGGGACCGTCCTACAATGAGCAGTTCTTC. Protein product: CASRGWPGPSYNEQFF.

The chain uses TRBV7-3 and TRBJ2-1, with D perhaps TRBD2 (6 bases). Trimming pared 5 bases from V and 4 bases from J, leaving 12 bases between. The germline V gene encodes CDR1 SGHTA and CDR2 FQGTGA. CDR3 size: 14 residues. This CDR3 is CASSPGLNYNEQFF. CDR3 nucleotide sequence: TGTGCCAGCAGCCCGGGACTTAATTACAATGAGCAGTTCTTC.

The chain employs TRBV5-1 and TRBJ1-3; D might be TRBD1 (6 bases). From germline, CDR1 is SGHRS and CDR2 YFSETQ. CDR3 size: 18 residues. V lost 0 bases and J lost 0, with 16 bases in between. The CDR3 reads CASSLEVDRMNSGNTIYF. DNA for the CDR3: TGCGCCAGCAGCTTGGAGGTCGACAGGATGAACTCTGGAAACACCATATATTTT. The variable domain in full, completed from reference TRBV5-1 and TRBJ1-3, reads KAGVTQTPRYLIKTRGQQVTLSCSPISGHRSVSWYQQTPGQGLQFLFEYFSETQRNKGNFPGRFSGRQFSNSRSEMNVSTLELGDSALYLCASSLEVDRMNSGNTIYFGEGSWLTVV.

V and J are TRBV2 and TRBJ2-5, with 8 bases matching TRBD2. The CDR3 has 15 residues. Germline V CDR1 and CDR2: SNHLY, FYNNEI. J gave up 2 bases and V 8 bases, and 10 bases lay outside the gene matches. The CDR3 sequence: CASARTGGDQETQYF. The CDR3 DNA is TGTGCCAGCGCCAGGACGGGAGGGGATCAAGAGACCCAGTACTTC.

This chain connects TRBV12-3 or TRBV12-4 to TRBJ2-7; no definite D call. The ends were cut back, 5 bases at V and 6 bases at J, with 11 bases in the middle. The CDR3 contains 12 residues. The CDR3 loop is CASSLGVSEQYF. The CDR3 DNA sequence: TGTGCCAGCAGTCTTGGGGTAAGCGAGCAGTACTTC.

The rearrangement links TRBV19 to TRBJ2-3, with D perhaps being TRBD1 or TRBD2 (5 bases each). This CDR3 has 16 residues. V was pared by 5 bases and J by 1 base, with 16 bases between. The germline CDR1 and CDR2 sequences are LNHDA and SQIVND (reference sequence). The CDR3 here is CASSPRRDGRTDTQYF. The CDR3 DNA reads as TGTGCCAGTAGTCCCAGAAGGGACGGTCGCACAGATACGCAGTATTTT. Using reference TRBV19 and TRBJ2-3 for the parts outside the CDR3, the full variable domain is DGGITQSPKYLFRKEGQNVTLSCEQNLNHDAMYWYRQDPGQGLRLIYYSQIVNDFQKGDIAEGYSVSREKKESFPLTVTSAQKNPTAFYLCASSPRRDGRTDTQYFGPGTRLTVL.

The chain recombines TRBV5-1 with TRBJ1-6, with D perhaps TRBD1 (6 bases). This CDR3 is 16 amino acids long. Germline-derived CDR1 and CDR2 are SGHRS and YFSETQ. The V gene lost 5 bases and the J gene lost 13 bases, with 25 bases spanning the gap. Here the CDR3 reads CASSPQGLPAGGPLHF. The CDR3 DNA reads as TGCGCCAGCAGTCCACAGGGCCTCCCCGCCGGTGGTCCCCTCCACTTT.

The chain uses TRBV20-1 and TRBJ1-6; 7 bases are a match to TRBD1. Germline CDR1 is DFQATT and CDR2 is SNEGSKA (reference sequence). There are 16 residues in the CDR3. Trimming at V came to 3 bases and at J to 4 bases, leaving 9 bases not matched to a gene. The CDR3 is CSASPTPTGYNSPLHF. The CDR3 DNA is TGCAGTGCTAGTCCCACCCCGACAGGGTATAATTCACCCCTCCACTTT.

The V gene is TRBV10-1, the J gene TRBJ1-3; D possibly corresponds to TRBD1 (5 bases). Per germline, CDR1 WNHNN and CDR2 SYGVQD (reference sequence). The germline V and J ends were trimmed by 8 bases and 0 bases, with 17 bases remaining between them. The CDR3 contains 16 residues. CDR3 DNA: TGCGCCAGCCCCCCTCGGGGCGGTCACTCTGGAAACACCATATATTTT. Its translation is CASPPRGGHSGNTIYF.

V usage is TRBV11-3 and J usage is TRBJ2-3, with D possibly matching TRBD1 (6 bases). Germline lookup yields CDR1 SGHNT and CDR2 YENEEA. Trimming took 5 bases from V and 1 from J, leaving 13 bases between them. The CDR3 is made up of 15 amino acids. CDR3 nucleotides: TGTGCCAGCAGCCCAGGGGCTTTTCGCACAGATACGCAGTATTTT. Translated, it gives CASSPGAFRTDTQYF.

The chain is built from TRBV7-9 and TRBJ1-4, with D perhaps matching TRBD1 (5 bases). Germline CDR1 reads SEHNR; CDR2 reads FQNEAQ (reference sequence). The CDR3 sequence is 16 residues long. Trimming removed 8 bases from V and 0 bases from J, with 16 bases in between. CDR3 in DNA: TGTGCCAGCGGAGGGGCGGGGCTTGCAACTAATGAAAAACTGTTTTTT. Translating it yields CASGGAGLATNEKLFF.

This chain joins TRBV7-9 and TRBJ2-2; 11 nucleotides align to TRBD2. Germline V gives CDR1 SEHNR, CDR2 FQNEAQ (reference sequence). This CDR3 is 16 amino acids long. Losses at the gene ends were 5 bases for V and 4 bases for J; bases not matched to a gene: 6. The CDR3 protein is CASSLTLAGGTGELFF. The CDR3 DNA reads TGTGCCAGCAGCCTTACTCTAGCGGGGGGCACCGGGGAGCTGTTTTTT.

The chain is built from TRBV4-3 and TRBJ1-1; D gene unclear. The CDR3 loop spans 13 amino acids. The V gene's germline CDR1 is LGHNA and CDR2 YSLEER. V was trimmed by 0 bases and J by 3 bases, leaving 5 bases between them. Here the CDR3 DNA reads TGCGCCAGCAGCCAAGAGGAGGACACTGAAGCTTTCTTT. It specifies CASSQEEDTEAFF.

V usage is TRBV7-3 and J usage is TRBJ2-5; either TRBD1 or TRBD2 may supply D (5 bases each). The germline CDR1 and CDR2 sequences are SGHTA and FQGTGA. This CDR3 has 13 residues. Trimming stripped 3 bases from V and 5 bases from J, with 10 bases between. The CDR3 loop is CASSFSGRETQYF. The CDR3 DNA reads TGTGCCAGCAGCTTCTCGGGACGGGAGACCCAGTACTTC.

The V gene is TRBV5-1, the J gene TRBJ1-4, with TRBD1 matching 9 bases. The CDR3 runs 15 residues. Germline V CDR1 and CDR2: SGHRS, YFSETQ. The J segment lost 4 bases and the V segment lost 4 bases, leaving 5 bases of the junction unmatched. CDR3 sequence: CASSGQGTINEKLFF. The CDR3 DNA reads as TGCGCCAGCAGCGGACAGGGGACGATTAATGAAAAACTGTTTTTT. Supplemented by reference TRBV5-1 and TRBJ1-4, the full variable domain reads KAGVTQTPRYLIKTRGQQVTLSCSPISGHRSVSWYQQTPGQGLQFLFEYFSETQRNKGNFPGRFSGRQFSNSRSEMNVSTLELGDSALYLCASSGQGTINEKLFFGSGTQLSVL.

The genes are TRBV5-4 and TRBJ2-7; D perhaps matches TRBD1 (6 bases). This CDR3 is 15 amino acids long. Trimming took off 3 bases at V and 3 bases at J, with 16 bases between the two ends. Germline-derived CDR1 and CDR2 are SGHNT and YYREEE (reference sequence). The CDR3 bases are TGTGCCAGCAGCTGGGGTCAGGGGCTCGGCTACGAGCAGTACTTC. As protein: CASSWGQGLGYEQYF.

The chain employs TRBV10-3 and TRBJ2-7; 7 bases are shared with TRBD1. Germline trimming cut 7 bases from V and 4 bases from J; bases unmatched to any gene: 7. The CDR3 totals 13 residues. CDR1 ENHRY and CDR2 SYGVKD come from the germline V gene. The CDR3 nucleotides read TGTGCCATCATGGGGACAGCCGATTACGAGCAGTACTTC. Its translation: CAIMGTADYEQYF.

The CDR3 loop reads CASSHSRPVGSGYTF. In DNA form, the CDR3 reads TGTGCCAGCAGCCACTCCCGGCCGGTAGGGTCCGGCTACACCTTC. V and J are TRBV28 and TRBJ1-2; D not certain. The V gene lost 6 bases and the J gene lost 8 bases, with 22 bases spanning the gap. Germline V gene data show CDR1 as MDHEN and CDR2 as SYDVKM. This CDR3 comprises 15 residues.

CDR3 nucleotides: TGTGCCAGCAGTGACCCCTGGGGGACTGAAGCTTTCTTT. It is translated as CASSDPWGTEAFF. The chain couples TRBV25-1 to TRBJ1-1; maybe TRBD1 (5 bases). The CDR3 consists of 13 residues. V was shortened by 3 bases and J by 5 bases, with 10 bases between the two germline ends. The germline V gene has CDR1 MGHDK and CDR2 SYGVNS.

The DNA of the CDR3 is TGTGCCAGCAGCTTAGCGGGGAGGACTGAAGCTTTCTTT. Translated: CASSLAGRTEAFF. J is TRBJ1-1 and V is TRBV7-9; D is unresolved. CDR3 size: 13 residues. Germline values: CDR1 SEHNR, CDR2 FQNEAQ (reference sequence). V shed 0 bases and J shed 5 bases, with 7 bases lying between them.

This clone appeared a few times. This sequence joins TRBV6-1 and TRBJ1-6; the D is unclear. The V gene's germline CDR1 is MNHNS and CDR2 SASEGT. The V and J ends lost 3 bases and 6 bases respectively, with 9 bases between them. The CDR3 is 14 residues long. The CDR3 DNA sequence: TGTGCCAGCAGTGACGTCTTCCTTAATTCACCCCTCCACTTT. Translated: CASSDVFLNSPLHF.

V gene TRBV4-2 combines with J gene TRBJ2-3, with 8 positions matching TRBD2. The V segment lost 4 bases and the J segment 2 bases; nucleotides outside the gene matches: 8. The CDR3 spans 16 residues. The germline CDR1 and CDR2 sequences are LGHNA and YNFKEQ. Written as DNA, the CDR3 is TGTGCCAGCAGCCGAGGAGCGGGAGAGAACACAGATACGCAGTATTTT. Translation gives CASSRGAGENTDTQYF.

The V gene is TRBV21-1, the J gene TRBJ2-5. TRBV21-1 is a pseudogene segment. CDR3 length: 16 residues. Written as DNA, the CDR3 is TGTGCCAGCAGCAAAGAGGGGGCGGGAGTGGGAGAGACCCAGTACTTC. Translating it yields CASSKEGAGVGETQYF.

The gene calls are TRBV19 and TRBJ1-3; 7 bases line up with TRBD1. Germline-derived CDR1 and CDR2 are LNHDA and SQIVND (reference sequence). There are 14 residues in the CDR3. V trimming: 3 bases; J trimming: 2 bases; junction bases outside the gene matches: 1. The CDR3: CASSMTGTGNTIYF. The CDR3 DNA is TGTGCCAGTAGTATGACAGGGACTGGAAACACCATATATTTT.